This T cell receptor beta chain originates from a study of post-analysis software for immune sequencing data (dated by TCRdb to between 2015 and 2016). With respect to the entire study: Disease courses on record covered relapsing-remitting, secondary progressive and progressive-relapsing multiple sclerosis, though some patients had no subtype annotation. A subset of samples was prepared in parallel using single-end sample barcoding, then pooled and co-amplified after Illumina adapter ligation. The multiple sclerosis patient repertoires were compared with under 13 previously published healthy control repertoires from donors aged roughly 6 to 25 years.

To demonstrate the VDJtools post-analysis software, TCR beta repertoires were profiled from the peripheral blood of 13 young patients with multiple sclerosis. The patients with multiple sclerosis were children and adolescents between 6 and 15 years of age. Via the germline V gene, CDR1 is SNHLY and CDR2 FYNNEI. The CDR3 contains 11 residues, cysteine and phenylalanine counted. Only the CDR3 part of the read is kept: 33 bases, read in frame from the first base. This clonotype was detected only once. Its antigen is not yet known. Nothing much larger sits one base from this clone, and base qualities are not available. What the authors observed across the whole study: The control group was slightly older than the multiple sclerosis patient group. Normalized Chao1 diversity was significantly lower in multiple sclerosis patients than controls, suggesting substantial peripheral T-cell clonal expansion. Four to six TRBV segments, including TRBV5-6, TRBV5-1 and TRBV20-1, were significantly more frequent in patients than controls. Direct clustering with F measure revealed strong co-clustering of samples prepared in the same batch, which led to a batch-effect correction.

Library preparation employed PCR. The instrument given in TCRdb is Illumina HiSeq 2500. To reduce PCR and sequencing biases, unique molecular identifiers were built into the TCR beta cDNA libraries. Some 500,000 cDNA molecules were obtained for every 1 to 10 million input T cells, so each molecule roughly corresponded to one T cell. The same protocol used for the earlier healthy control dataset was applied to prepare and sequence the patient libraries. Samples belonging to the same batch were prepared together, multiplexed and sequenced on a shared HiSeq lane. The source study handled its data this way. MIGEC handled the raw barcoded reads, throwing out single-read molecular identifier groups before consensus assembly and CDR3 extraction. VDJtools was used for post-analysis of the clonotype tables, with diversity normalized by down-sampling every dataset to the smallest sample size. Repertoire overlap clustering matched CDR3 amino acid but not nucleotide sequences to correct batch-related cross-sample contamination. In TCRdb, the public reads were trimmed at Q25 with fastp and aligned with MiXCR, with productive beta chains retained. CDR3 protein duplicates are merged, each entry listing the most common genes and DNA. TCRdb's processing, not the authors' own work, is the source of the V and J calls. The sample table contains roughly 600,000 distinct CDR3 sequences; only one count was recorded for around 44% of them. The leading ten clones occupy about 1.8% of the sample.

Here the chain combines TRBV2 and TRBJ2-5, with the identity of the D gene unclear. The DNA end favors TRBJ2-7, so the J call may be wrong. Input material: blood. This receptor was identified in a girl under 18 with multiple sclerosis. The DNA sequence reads TGTGCCAGCTTCTTACCGTACGAGCAGTACTTC. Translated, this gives CASFLPYEQYF.